This T cell receptor beta chain was captured by sequencing in a study of blood T cells in healthy people across ages. Looking at the study overall: For every two T cells, template switching captured about one barcoded beta molecule.

Looked up from germline, CDR1 is GTSNPN and CDR2 is SVGIG (reference sequence). V was trimmed by 0 bases and J by 3 bases, leaving 15 bases between them. The CDR3 is 15 amino acids. The second PCR ran 7 to 11 cycles with a sample-barcoded 5' primer and J-beta primers. A single record per CDR3 protein comes from TCRdb applying MiXCR to the 5' RACE reads. The repertoire holds over a million distinct CDR3 sequences, around 42% seen once, with less than 8% in the top ten. This chain uses TRBV30 with TRBJ2-7; possible D gene TRBD2, 6 bases. This TCR came from a woman younger than 35 in good health. The sequencing sample was made of blood. The CDR3 sequence is CAWSVPRLGDYEQYF. The DNA for the CDR3 is TGTGCCTGGAGTGTACCTCGACTAGGGGACTACGAGCAGTACTTC. The full variable domain, completed using reference TRBV30 and TRBJ2-7, is SQTIHQWPATLVQPVGSPLSLECTVEGTSNPNLYWYRQAAGRGLQLLFYSVGIGQISSEVPQNLSASRPQDRQFILSSKKLLLSDSGFYLCAWSVPRLGDYEQYFGPGTRLTVT.